The rows below give T cell receptor beta chains drawn from one sample of a study of OX40 agonist ivuxolimab in advanced cancers. The method was immunoSEQ multiplex PCR; TCRdb's version includes in-frame clones alone and lacks a portion of them. The table includes 90,000 to 150,000 clones, approximately 92% detected once. The input for sequencing was CD4+ or CD8+ T cells sorted from blood, taken in a trial of the OX40 agonist ivuxolimab. The receptors stem from an adult with an advanced solid tumor such as melanoma, head and neck, liver or kidney cancer. Each CDR3 is given with its conserved first and last residue. A D gene is named only where the DNA matches it firmly. Clone sizes are given selectively: once, few, many, or a class where the clone is expanded.

d_call: TRBD1
j_call: TRBJ2-7
clone_size: .
v_call: TRBV5-1
cdr3_nt: TGCGCCAGCAGCTTCGGGACAGGGGGTGTGCAGTACTTC
cdr3_aa: CASSFGTGGVQYF

d_call: TRBD2
j_call: TRBJ2-3
clone_size: .
v_call: TRBV11-2
cdr3_nt: TGTGCCAGCAGCTTCCGACTAGCGGGGGCCGATACGCAGTATTTT
cdr3_aa: CASSFRLAGADTQYF

d_call: .
j_call: TRBJ1-2
clone_size: .
v_call: TRBV5-4
cdr3_nt: TGTGCCAGCAGCTTTTTGCCAGGGCTATTGGGCTACACCTTC
cdr3_aa: CASSFLPGLLGYTF

d_call: .
j_call: TRBJ1-2
clone_size: .
v_call: TRBV28
cdr3_nt: TGTGCCAGCAGTACGGAGCAGCCCGGGCTTAACTATGGCTACACCTTC
cdr3_aa: CASSTEQPGLNYGYTF

d_call: .
j_call: TRBJ2-7
clone_size: few
v_call: TRBV28
cdr3_nt: TGTGCCAGCAGTCTAGGATACGAGCAGTACTTC
cdr3_aa: CASSLGYEQYF

d_call: .
j_call: TRBJ1-1
clone_size: .
v_call: TRBV18
cdr3_nt: TGTGCCAGCTCACCAGGGAGCAACACTGAAGCTTTCTTT
cdr3_aa: CASSPGSNTEAFF

d_call: .
j_call: TRBJ2-5
clone_size: .
v_call: TRBV7-9
cdr3_nt: TGTGCCAGCAGCTCCAGTCAGGGCCAAGAGACCCAGTACTTC
cdr3_aa: CASSSSQGQETQYF

d_call: .
j_call: TRBJ1-5
clone_size: .
v_call: TRBV28
cdr3_nt: TGTGCCTCAATAAAACAGCGAGGCAATCAGCCCCAGCATTTT
cdr3_aa: CASIKQRGNQPQHF

d_call: TRBD1
j_call: TRBJ2-7
clone_size: .
v_call: TRBV7-2
cdr3_nt: TGTGCCAGCAGCTTAGAGACAGGGTGGCAGTACTTC
cdr3_aa: CASSLETGWQYF

d_call: .
j_call: TRBJ1-3
clone_size: .
v_call: TRBV19
cdr3_nt: TGTGCCAGTAGTCTACAGGGCCCGACTGGAAACACCATATATTTT
cdr3_aa: CASSLQGPTGNTIYF

d_call: .
j_call: TRBJ1-1
clone_size: .
v_call: TRBV19
cdr3_nt: TGTGCCAGTAGCATGACAGTAGAAGCTTTCTTT
cdr3_aa: CASSMTVEAFF

d_call: TRBD2
j_call: TRBJ2-5
clone_size: .
v_call: TRBV27
cdr3_nt: TGTGCCAGCAGTTTCTCTAGACTAGCGGGCGCCCCAAAGGCAGAGACCCAGTACTTC
cdr3_aa: CASSFSRLAGAPKAETQYF

d_call: .
j_call: TRBJ1-4
clone_size: .
v_call: TRBV7-6
cdr3_nt: TGTGCCAGCAGCTTTAGTGGGGGGGGTGATGAAAAACTGTTTTTT
cdr3_aa: CASSFSGGGDEKLFF

d_call: .
j_call: TRBJ1-4
clone_size: once
v_call: TRBV25-1
cdr3_nt: TGTGCCAGCAGTCCAATGGCGGGGGCCCATGAAAAACTGTTTTTT
cdr3_aa: CASSPMAGAHEKLFF

d_call: .
j_call: TRBJ1-1
clone_size: .
v_call: TRBV28
cdr3_nt: TGTGCCAGCAGCGACCCCCGGGGGGCAGTGAACACTGAAGCTTTCTTT
cdr3_aa: CASSDPRGAVNTEAFF

d_call: .
j_call: TRBJ1-5
clone_size: .
v_call: TRBV6-1
cdr3_nt: TGTGCCAGCAGTGAGAGCCGAGAACAGCCCCAGCATTTT
cdr3_aa: CASSESREQPQHF

d_call: .
j_call: TRBJ1-3
clone_size: .
v_call: TRBV5-1
cdr3_nt: TGCGCCAGCAGCTATGGCGCAGGGGTGGATAACACCATATATTTT
cdr3_aa: CASSYGAGVDNTIYF

d_call: TRBD1
j_call: TRBJ1-4
clone_size: few
v_call: TRBV7-9
cdr3_nt: TGTGCCAGCACCAACACAGGGGGCGCTGAAAAACTGTTTTTT
cdr3_aa: CASTNTGGAEKLFF

d_call: .
j_call: TRBJ1-6
clone_size: .
v_call: TRBV27
cdr3_nt: TGTGCCAGCAGTTTCAGGGATGGTAATGATTCACCCCTCCACTTT
cdr3_aa: CASSFRDGNDSPLHF

d_call: TRBD1
j_call: TRBJ1-1
clone_size: .
v_call: TRBV29-1
cdr3_nt: TGCAGCGGACGCCGGGACAGGGACACTGAAGCTTTCTTT
cdr3_aa: CSGRRDRDTEAFF

d_call: TRBD1
j_call: TRBJ1-5
clone_size: .
v_call: TRBV6-1
cdr3_nt: TGTGCCAGCAGCGAACAGGGGGCTAGCAATCAGCCCCAGCATTTT
cdr3_aa: CASSEQGASNQPQHF

d_call: TRBD2
j_call: TRBJ2-3
clone_size: .
v_call: TRBV7-3
cdr3_nt: TGTGCCAGCACCCAGACTAGCGCAGATACGCAGTATTTT
cdr3_aa: CASTQTSADTQYF

d_call: TRBD2
j_call: TRBJ2-5
clone_size: .
v_call: TRBV7-9
cdr3_nt: TGTGCCAGCAGCCCCAGGGCTAGCGGGAACCAAGAGACCCAGTACTTC
cdr3_aa: CASSPRASGNQETQYF

d_call: TRBD2
j_call: TRBJ2-3
clone_size: .
v_call: TRBV7-2
cdr3_nt: TGTGCCAGCAGCCCTACACTAGCGGGGGGCACAGATACGCAGTATTTT
cdr3_aa: CASSPTLAGGTDTQYF

d_call: TRBD1
j_call: TRBJ1-2
clone_size: .
v_call: TRBV15
cdr3_nt: TGTGCCACCAGCAGAGATGAGGGACAGGGCGTTGGCTACACCTTC
cdr3_aa: CATSRDEGQGVGYTF

d_call: .
j_call: TRBJ2-7
clone_size: .
v_call: TRBV6-1
cdr3_nt: TGTGCCAGCGACGCCGAGACTAGTAACTCCTACGAGCAGTACTTC
cdr3_aa: CASDAETSNSYEQYF

d_call: TRBD1
j_call: TRBJ1-5
clone_size: .
v_call: TRBV28
cdr3_nt: TGTGCCAGCAGCCAAACCGGGACAGGGGGCGCGACACAGCCCCAGCATTTT
cdr3_aa: CASSQTGTGGATQPQHF

d_call: TRBD1
j_call: TRBJ1-1
clone_size: .
v_call: TRBV5-4
cdr3_nt: TGTGCCAGCAGCTTGGAGGCAGGCAGGGGGTCGAACACTGAAGCTTTCTTT
cdr3_aa: CASSLEAGRGSNTEAFF

d_call: .
j_call: TRBJ1-1
clone_size: .
v_call: TRBV7-2
cdr3_nt: TGTGCCAGCAGCTTATCAGGAGGACAGGAAGCTTTCTTT
cdr3_aa: CASSLSGGQEAFF

d_call: TRBD1
j_call: TRBJ1-2
clone_size: .
v_call: TRBV7-2
cdr3_nt: TGTGCCAGCGGACCCGGGACAGGGAACTATGGCTACACCTTC
cdr3_aa: CASGPGTGNYGYTF

d_call: .
j_call: TRBJ1-2
clone_size: .
v_call: TRBV7-2
cdr3_nt: TGTGCCAGCAGCGCCCGTCGGGGGAATCTCGGCTACACCTTC
cdr3_aa: CASSARRGNLGYTF

d_call: TRBD1
j_call: TRBJ1-5
clone_size: .
v_call: TRBV28
cdr3_nt: TGTGCCAGCAGTTTAGCCCTAGGTGGACAGGGGTACAATCAGCCCCAGCATTTT
cdr3_aa: CASSLALGGQGYNQPQHF

d_call: .
j_call: TRBJ1-5
clone_size: .
v_call: TRBV2
cdr3_nt: TGTGCCAGCAGTGGGGGAGAGTGGGGGCCCCAGCATTTT
cdr3_aa: CASSGGEWGPQHF

d_call: .
j_call: TRBJ1-2
clone_size: few
v_call: TRBV4-2
cdr3_nt: TGTGCCAGCAGCCAAGATCTAGGGGCCAACTATGGCTACACCTTC
cdr3_aa: CASSQDLGANYGYTF

d_call: TRBD1
j_call: TRBJ2-7
clone_size: .
v_call: TRBV18
cdr3_nt: TGTGCCAGCTCTCCTGACAGGGGTACCTACGAGCAGTACTTC
cdr3_aa: CASSPDRGTYEQYF

d_call: .
j_call: TRBJ2-1
clone_size: .
v_call: TRBV7-2
cdr3_nt: TGTGCCAGCAGCCACCGACAGGTTTACAATGAGCAGTTCTTC
cdr3_aa: CASSHRQVYNEQFF

d_call: TRBD1
j_call: TRBJ2-1
clone_size: .
v_call: TRBV5-4
cdr3_nt: TGTGCCAGCAGGCCGGGACAGGGAACCTACAATGAGCAGTTCTTC
cdr3_aa: CASRPGQGTYNEQFF

d_call: TRBD2
j_call: TRBJ2-5
clone_size: .
v_call: TRBV7-2
cdr3_nt: TGTGCCAGCAGCCCTAGCGGGGTGGTTTCTCGGACCCAGTACTTC
cdr3_aa: CASSPSGVVSRTQYF

d_call: .
j_call: TRBJ2-1
clone_size: .
v_call: TRBV19
cdr3_nt: TGTGCCAGTAGTATAGACGGGCTTGCGGGGACTTACAATGAGCAGTTCTTC
cdr3_aa: CASSIDGLAGTYNEQFF

d_call: .
j_call: TRBJ2-1
clone_size: .
v_call: TRBV7-9
cdr3_nt: TGTGCCAGCAGCTTAGGGGAAGTCTCCTACAATGAGCAGTTCTTC
cdr3_aa: CASSLGEVSYNEQFF

d_call: .
j_call: TRBJ1-3
clone_size: .
v_call: TRBV5-1
cdr3_nt: TGCGCCAGCAGAACAGGGTCTGGAAACATCATATATTTT
cdr3_aa: CASRTGSGNIIYF

d_call: TRBD1
j_call: TRBJ2-7
clone_size: once
v_call: TRBV5-8
cdr3_nt: TGTGCCAGCAGCTCCGGGACAGGGACCTCCTACGAGCAGTACTTC
cdr3_aa: CASSSGTGTSYEQYF

d_call: TRBD1
j_call: TRBJ1-2
clone_size: .
v_call: TRBV30
cdr3_nt: TGTGCCTGGTCGGGACAGAACTATGGCTACACCTTC
cdr3_aa: CAWSGQNYGYTF

d_call: .
j_call: TRBJ2-1
clone_size: .
v_call: TRBV6-5
cdr3_nt: TGTGCCAGCAGTTACTCGGGAGCACATCGGGATGAGCAGTTCTTC
cdr3_aa: CASSYSGAHRDEQFF